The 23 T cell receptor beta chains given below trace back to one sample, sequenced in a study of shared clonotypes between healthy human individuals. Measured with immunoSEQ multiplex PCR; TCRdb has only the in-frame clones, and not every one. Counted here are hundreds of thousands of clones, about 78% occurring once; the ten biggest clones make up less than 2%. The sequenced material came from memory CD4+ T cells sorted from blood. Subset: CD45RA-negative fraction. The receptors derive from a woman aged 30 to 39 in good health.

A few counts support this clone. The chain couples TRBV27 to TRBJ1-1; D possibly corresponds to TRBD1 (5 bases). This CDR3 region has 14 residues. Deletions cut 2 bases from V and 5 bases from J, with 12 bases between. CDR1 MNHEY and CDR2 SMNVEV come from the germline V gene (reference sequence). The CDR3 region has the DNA TGTGCCAGCAGTTTAGCGGGGGGAGGAACTGAAGCTTTCTTT. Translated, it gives CASSLAGGGTEAFF.

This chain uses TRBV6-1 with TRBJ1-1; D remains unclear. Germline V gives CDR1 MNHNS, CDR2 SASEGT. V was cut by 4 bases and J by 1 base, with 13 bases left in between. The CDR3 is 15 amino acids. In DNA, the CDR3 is TGTGCCAGCAGTGGGGCCGGTTCGGGGAACACTGAAGCTTTCTTT. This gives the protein CASSGAGSGNTEAFF.

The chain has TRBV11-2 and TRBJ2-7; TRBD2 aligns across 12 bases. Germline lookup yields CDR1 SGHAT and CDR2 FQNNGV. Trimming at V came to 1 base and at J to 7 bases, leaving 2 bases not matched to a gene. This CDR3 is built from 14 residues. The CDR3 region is CASSLGTSGREQYF. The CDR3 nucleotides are TGTGCCAGCAGCTTAGGAACTAGCGGGAGGGAGCAGTACTTC. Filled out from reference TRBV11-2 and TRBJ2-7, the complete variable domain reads EAGVAQSPRYKIIEKRQSVAFWCNPISGHATLYWYQQILGQGPKLLIQFQNNGVVDDSQLPKDRFSAERLKGVDSTLKIQPAKLEDSAVYLCASSLGTSGREQYFGPGTRLTVT.

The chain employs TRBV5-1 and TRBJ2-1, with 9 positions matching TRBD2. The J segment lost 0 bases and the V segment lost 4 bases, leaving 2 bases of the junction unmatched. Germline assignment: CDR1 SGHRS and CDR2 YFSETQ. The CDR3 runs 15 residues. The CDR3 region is CASSVSGSSYNEQFF. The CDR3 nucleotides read TGCGCCAGCAGCGTTAGCGGGAGCTCCTACAATGAGCAGTTCTTC.

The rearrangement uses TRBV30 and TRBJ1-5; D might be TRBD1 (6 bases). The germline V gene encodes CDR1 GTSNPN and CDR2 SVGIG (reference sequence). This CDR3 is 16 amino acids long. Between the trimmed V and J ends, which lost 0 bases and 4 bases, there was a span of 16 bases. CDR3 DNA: TGTGCCTGGAGTGTCGGGGGGCTCGCGAAAAATCAGCCCCAGCATTTT. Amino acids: CAWSVGGLAKNQPQHF.

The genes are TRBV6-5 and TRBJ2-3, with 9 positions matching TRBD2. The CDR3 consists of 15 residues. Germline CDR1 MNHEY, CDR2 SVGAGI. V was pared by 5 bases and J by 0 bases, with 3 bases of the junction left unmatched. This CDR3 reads CASSRLAESTDTQYF. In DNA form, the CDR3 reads TGTGCCAGCAGTCGACTAGCGGAAAGCACAGATACGCAGTATTTT.

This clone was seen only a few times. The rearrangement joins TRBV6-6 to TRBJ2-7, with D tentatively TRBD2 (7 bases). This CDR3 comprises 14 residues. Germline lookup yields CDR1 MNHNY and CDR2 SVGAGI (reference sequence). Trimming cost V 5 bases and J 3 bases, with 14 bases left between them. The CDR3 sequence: CASSPEGGGYEQYF. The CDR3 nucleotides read TGTGCCAGCAGTCCGGAGGGAGGGGGCTACGAGCAGTACTTC.

The CDR3 DNA follows: TGTGCCAGCAGCAGACAGGGGGCCGACACCGGGGAGCTGTTTTTT. Protein product: CASSRQGADTGELFF. The chain recombines TRBV6-1 with TRBJ2-2; TRBD1 aligns across 10 bases. V lost 6 bases and J lost 3; bases outside the gene matches: 4. The CDR3 sequence is 15 residues long. Germline CDR1 and CDR2: MNHNS and SASEGT.

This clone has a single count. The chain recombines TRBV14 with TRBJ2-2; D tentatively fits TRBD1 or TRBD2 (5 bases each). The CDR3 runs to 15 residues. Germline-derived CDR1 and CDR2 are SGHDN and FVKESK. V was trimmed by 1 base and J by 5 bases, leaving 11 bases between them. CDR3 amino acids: CASSQALGETGELFF. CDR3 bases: TGTGCCAGCAGCCAAGCGTTGGGGGAAACCGGGGAGCTGTTTTTT. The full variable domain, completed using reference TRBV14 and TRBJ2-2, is EAGVTQFPSHSVIEKGQTVTLRCDPISGHDNLYWYRRVMGKEIKFLLHFVKESKQDESGMPNNRFLAERTGGTYSTLKVQPAELEDSGVYFCASSQALGETGELFFGEGSRLTVL.

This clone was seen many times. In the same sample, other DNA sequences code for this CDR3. The CDR3 loop is CASSLVGQGYNEQFF. CDR3 nucleotides: TGTGCCAGCAGCTTAGTTGGGCAGGGATACAATGAGCAGTTCTTC. The chain joins TRBV7-2 to TRBJ2-1, with D tentatively TRBD1 (5 bases). This CDR3 comprises 15 residues. Germline CDR1 SGHTA, CDR2 FQGNSA. V was pared by 1 base and J by 4 bases, with 11 bases between.

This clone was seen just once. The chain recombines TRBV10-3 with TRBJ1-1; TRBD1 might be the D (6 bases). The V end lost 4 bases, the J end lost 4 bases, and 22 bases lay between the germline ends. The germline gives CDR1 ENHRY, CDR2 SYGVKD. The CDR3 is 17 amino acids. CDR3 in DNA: TGTGCCATCAGTGGGGTGATGCCAGGGGTTGGGGGCACTGAAGCTTTCTTT. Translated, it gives CAISGVMPGVGGTEAFF.

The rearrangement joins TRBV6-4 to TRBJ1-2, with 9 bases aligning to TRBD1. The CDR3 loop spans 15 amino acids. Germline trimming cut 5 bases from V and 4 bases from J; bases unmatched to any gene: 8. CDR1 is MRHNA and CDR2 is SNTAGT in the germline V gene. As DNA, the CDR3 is TGTGCCAGCAGTCCGGGACAGGGCGTACGCTATGGCTACACCTTC. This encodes CASSPGQGVRYGYTF.

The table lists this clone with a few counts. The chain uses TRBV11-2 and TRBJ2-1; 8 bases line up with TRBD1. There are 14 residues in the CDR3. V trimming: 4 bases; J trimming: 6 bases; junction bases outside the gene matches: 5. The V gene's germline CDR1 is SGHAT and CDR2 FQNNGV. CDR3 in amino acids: CASSSGQAFNEQFF. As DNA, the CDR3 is TGTGCCAGCAGCTCGGGACAGGCGTTCAATGAGCAGTTCTTC.

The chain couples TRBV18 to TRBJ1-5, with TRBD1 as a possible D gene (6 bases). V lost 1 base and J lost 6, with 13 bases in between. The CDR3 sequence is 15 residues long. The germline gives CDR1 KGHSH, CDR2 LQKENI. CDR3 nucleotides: TGTGCCAGCTCACCACTGGAACAAGGGGGTCAGCCCCAGCATTTT. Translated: CASSPLEQGGQPQHF. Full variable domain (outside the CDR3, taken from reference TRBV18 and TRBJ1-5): NAGVMQNPRHLVRRRGQEARLRCSPMKGHSHVYWYRQLPEEGLKFMVYLQKENIIDESGMPKERFSAEFPKEGPSILRIQQVVRGDSAAYFCASSPLEQGGQPQHFGDGTRLSIL.

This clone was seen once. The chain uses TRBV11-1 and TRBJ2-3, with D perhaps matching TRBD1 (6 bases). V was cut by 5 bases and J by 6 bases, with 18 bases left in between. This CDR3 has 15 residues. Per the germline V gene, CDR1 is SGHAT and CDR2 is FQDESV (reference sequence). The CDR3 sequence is CASSPWGQVEDTQYF. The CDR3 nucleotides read TGTGCCAGCAGCCCGTGGGGGCAGGTTGAGGATACGCAGTATTTT. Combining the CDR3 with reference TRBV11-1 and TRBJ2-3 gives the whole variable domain EAEVAQSPRYKITEKSQAVAFWCDPISGHATLYWYRQILGQGPELLVQFQDESVVDDSQLPKDRFSAERLKGVDSTLKIQPAELGDSAMYLCASSPWGQVEDTQYFGPGTRLTVL.

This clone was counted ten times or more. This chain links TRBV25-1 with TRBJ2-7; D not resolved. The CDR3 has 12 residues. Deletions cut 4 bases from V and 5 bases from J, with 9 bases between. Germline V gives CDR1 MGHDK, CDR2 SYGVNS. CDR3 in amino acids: CASSVEQNEQYF. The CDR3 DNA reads TGTGCCAGCAGTGTTGAGCAGAACGAGCAGTACTTC.

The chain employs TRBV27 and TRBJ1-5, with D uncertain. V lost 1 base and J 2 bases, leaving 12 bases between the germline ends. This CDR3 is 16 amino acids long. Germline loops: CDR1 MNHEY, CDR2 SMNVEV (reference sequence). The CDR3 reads CASSLYAGGGNQPQHF. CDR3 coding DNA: TGTGCCAGCAGTTTATATGCAGGTGGGGGCAATCAGCCCCAGCATTTT.

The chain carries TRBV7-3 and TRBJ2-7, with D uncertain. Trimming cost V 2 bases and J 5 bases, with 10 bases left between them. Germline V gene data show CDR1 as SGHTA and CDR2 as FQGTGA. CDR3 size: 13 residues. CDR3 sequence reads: CASSLSRLDEQYF. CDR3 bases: TGTGCCAGCAGCTTATCGCGATTGGACGAGCAGTACTTC.

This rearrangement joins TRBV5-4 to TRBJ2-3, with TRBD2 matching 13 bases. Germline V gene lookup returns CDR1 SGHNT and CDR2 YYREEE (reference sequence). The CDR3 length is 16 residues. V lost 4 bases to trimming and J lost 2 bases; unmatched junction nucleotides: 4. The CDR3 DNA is TGTGCCAGCAGCCCTGGACTAGCGGGAGCCACAGATACGCAGTATTTT. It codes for CASSPGLAGATDTQYF.

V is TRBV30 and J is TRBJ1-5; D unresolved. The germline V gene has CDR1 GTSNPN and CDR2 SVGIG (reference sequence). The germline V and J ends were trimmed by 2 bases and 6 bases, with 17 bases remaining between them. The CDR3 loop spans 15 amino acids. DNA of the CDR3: TGTGCCTGGAGTCCGCAATTCCCCCCAATTCAGCCCCAGCATTTT. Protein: CAWSPQFPPIQPQHF. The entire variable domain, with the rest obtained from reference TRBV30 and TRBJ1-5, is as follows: SQTIHQWPATLVQPVGSPLSLECTVEGTSNPNLYWYRQAAGRGLQLLFYSVGIGQISSEVPQNLSASRPQDRQFILSSKKLLLSDSGFYLCAWSPQFPPIQPQHFGDGTRLSIL.

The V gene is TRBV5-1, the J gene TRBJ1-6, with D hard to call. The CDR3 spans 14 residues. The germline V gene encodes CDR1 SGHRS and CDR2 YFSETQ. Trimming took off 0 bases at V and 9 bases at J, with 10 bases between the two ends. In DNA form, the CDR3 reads TGCGCCAGCAGCTTGGGAGACAAATTTTCACCCCTCCACTTT. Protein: CASSLGDKFSPLHF.

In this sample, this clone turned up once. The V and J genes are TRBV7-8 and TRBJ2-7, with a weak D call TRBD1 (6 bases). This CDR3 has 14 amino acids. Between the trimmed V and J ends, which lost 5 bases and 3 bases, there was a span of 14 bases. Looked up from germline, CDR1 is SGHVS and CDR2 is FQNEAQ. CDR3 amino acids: CASSQQGVVYEQYF. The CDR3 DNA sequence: TGTGCCAGCAGCCAACAGGGTGTGGTCTACGAGCAGTACTTC.

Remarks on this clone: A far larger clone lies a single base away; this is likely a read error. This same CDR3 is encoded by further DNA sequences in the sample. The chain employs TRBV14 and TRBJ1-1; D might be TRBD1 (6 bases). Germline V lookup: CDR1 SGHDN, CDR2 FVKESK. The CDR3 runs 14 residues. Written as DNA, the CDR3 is TGTGCTAGCAGCCAACTAGGGGGGAACACTGAAGCTTTCTTT. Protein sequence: CASSQLGGNTEAFF. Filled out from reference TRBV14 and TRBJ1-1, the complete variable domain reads EAGVTQFPSHSVIEKGQTVTLRCDPISGHDNLYWYRRVMGKEIKFLLHFVKESKQDESGMPNNRFLAERTGGTYSTLKVQPAELEDSGVYFCASSQLGGNTEAFFGQGTRLTVV.